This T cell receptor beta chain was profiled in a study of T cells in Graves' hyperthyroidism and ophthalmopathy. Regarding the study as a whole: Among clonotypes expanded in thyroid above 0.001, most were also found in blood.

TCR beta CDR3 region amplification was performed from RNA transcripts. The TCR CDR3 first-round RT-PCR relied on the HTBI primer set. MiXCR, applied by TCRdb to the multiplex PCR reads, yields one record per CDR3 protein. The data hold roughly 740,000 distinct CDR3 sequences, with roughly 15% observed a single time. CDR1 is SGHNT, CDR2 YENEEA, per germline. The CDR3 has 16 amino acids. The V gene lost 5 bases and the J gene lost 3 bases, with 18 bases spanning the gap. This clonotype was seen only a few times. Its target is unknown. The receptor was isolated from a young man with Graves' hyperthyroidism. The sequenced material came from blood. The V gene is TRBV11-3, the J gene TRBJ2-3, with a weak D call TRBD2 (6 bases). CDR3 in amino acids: CASSSRLTGDTDTQYF. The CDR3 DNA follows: TGTGCCAGCAGCAGCCGACTAACGGGAGATACAGATACGCAGTATTTT.